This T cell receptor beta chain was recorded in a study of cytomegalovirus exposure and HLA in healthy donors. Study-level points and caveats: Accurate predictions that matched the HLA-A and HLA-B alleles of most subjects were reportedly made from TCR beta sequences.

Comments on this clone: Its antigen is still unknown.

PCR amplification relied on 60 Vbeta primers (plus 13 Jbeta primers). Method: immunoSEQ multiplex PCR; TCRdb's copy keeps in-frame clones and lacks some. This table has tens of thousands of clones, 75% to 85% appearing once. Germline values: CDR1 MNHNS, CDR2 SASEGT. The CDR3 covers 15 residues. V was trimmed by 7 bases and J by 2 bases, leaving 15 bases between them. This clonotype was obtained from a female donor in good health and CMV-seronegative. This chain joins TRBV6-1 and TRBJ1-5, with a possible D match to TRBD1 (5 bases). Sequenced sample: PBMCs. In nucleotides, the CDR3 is TGTGCCAGCAACCCGGGGACTTTAGGCAATCAGCCCCAGCATTTT. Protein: CASNPGTLGNQPQHF.